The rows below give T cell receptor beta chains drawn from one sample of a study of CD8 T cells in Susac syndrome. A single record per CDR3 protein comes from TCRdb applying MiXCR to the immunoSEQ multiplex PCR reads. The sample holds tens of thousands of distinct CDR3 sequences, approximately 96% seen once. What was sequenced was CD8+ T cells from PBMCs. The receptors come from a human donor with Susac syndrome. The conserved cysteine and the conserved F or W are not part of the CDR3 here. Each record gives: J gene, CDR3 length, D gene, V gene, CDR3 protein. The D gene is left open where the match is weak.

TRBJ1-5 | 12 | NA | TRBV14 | ASSQVGPNQPQH
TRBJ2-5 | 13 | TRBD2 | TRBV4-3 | ASSQDGGGAKTQY
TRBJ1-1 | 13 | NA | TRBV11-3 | ASSLGGQLNTEAF
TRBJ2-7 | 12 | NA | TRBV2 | ASSEWGSSYEQY
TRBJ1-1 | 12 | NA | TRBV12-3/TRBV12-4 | ASSFSGGSPEAF
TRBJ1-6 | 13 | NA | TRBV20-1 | SARTAGSYNSPLH
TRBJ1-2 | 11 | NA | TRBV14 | ASSQDQWSGYT
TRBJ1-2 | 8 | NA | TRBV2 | ASSAYGYT
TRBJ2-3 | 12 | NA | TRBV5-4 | ASSGGPSTDTQY
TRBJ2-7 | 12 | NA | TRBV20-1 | SARHPGQSYEQY
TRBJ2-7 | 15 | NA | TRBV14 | ASSSFPRADPTYEQY
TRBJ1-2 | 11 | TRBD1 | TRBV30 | AWLGQGARGYT
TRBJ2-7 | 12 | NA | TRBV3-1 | ASSQEDTSYEQY
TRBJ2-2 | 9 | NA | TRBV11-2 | ASSAYGELF
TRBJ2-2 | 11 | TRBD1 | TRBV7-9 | ASGDRGPGELF
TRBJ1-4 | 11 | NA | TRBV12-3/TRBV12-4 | ASTWDGNEKLF
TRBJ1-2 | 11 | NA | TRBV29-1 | SALTSGGYGYT
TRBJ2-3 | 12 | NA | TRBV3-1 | ASSRSGGQDTQY
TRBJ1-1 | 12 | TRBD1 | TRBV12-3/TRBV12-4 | ASHNRGRNTEAF
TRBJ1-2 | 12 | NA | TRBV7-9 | ASRSSGRHYGYT
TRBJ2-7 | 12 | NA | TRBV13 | ASSLDRDNYEQY
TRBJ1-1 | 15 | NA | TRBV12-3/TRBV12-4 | ASSFLKLRTGNTEAF
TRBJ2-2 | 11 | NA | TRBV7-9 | ASSSPGDGELF
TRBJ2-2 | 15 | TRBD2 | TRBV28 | ASSLMRGGRGAGELF
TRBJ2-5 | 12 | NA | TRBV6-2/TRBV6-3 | ASAARGSVETQY
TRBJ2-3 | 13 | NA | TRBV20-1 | SARPTFANTDTQY
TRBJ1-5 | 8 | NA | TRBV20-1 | SPGGTAQH
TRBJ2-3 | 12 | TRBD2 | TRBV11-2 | ASSLGLAVDTQY
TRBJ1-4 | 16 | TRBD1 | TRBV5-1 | ASSLQPGQGARNEKLF
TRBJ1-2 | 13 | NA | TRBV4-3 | ASSQGRAGNYGYT
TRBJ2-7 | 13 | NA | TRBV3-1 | ASSQLGSPPDEQY
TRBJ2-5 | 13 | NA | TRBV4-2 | ASSQDDGGAWTQY
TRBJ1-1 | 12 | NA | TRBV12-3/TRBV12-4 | ASSFQGSNTEAF
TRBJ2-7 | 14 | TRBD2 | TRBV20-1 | SAPEGEERGEREQY
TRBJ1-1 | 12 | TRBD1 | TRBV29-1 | SVSNRGRNTEAF
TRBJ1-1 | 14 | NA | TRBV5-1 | ASRQTRVSMNTEAF
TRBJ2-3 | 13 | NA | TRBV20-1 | SARGGDRDTDTQY
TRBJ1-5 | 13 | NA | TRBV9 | ASSAEGDSNQPQH
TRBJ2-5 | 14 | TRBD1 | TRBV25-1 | ASSERDRDYQETQY
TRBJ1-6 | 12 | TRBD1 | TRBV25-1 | ASSWDRGNSPLH
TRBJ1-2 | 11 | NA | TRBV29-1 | SGWQGGSYGYT
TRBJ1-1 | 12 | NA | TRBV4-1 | ASSPTGKVYEAF
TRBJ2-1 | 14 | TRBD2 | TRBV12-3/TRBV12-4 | ASRDVSGGPEGEQF
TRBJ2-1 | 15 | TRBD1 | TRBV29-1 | SVVFTWGTGSHNEQF
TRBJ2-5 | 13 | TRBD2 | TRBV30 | AYTRGSGGRETQY
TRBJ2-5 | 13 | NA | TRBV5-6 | ASSLVASGMKTQY
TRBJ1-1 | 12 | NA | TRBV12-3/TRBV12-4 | ASSDPSVNTEAF
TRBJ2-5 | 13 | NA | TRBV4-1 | ASSHGTGGRETQY
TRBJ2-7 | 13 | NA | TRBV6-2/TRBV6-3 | ASSSGTFSDYEQY
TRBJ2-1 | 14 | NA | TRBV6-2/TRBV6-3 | ASSRSTGVFYNKQF
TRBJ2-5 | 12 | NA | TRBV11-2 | ASSIQGGGETQY
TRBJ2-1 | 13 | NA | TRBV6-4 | ASSRGDSSYNEQF
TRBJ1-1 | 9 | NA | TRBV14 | ASSGGLLQF
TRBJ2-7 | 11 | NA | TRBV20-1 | SAYRESSYEQY
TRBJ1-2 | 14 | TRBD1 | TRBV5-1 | ASSTEGTGPIYGYT